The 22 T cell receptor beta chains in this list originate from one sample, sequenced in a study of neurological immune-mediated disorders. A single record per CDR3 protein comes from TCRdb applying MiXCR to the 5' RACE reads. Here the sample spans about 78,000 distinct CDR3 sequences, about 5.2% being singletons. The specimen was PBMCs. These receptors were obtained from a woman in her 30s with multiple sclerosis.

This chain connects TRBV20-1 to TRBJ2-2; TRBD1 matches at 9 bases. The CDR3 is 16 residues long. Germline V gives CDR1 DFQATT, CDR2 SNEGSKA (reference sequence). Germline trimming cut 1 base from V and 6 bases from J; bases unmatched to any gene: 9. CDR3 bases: TGCAGTGCTAGAGGGGACAGGGAGTCGGGAGCCGGGGAGCTGTTTTTT. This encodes CSARGDRESGAGELFF.

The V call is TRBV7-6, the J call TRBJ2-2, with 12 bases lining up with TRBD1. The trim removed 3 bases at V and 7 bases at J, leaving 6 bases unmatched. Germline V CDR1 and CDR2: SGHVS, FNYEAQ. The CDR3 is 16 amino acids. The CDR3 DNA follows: TGTGCCAGCAGCTTGGACGGGACAGGGGGCGGCGGGGAGCTGTTTTTT. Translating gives CASSLDGTGGGGELFF.

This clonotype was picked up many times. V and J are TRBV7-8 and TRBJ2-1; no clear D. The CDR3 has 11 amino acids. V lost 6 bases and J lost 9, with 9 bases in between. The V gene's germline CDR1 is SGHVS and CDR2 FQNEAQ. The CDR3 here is CASRLRFEQFF. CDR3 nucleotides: TGTGCCAGCAGGCTCAGGTTTGAGCAGTTCTTC.

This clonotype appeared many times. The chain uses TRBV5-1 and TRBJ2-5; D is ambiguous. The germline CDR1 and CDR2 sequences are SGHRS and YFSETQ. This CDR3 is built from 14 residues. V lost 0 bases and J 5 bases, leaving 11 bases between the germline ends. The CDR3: CASSLVPEGETQYF. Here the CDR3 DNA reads TGCGCCAGCAGCTTGGTCCCCGAAGGGGAGACCCAGTACTTC.

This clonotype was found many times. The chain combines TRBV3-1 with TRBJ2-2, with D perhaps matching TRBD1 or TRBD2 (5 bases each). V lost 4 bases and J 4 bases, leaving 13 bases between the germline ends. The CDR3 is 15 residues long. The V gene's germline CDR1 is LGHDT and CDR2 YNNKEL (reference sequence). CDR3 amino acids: CASSREQGATGELFF. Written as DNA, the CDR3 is TGTGCCAGCAGCCGGGAGCAGGGAGCCACCGGGGAGCTGTTTTTT.

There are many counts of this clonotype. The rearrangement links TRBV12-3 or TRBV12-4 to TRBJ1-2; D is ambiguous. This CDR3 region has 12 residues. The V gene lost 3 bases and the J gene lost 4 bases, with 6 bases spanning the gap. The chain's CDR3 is CASSFDLYGYTF. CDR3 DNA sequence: TGTGCCAGCAGTTTTGACCTCTATGGCTACACCTTC.

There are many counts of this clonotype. CDR3 residues: CSAPRLAGRTETQYF. The CDR3 DNA reads TGCAGTGCTCCCCGACTAGCGGGACGTACAGAGACCCAGTACTTC. The chain uses TRBV20-1 and TRBJ2-5; 11 bases are shared with TRBD2. The CDR3 is made up of 15 amino acids. The germline V gene encodes CDR1 DFQATT and CDR2 SNEGSKA (reference sequence). After removal of 5 bases from V and 4 bases from J, the junction contained 9 bases not matched to a gene.

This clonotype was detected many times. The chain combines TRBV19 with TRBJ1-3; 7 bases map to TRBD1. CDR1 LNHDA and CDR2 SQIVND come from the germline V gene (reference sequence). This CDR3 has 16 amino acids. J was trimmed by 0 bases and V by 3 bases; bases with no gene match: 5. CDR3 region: CASSITTGRSGNTIYF. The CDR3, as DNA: TGTGCCAGTAGTATTACGACAGGGCGCTCTGGAAACACCATATATTTT. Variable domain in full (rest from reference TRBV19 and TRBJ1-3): DGGITQSPKYLFRKEGQNVTLSCEQNLNHDAMYWYRQDPGQGLRLIYYSQIVNDFQKGDIAEGYSVSREKKESFPLTVTSAQKNPTAFYLCASSITTGRSGNTIYFGEGSWLTVV.

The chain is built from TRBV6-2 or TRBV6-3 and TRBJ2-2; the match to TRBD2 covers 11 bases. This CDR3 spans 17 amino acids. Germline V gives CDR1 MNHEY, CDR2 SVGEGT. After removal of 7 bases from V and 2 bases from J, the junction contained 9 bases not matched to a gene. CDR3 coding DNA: TGTGCCAGCACCAGGGGACTAGCGGACTTTAACACCGGGGAGCTGTTTTTT. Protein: CASTRGLADFNTGELFF.

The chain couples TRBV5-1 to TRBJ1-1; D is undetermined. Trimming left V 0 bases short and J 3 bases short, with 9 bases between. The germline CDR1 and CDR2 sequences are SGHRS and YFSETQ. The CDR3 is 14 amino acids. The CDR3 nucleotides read TGCGCCAGCAGCTTGGTTGCGGGATACACTGAAGCTTTCTTT. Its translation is CASSLVAGYTEAFF.

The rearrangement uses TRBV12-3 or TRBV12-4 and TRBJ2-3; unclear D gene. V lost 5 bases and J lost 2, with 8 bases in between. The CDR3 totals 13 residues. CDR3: CASSNQLTDTQYF. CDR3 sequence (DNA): TGTGCCAGCAGTAACCAGCTCACAGATACGCAGTATTTT.

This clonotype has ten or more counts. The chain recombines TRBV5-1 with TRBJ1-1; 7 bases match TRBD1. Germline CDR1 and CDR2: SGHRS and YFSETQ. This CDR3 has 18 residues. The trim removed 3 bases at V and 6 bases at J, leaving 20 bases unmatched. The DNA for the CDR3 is TGCGCCAGCAGCTGGGGTGCCAGTTACAGGGGAGGGGTCCCTGAAGCTTTCTTT. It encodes CASSWGASYRGGVPEAFF.

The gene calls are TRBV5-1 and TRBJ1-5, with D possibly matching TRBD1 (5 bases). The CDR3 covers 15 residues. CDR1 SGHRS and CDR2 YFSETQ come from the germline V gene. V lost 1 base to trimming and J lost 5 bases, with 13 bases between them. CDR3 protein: CASSLWGLQDQPQHF. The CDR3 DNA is TGCGCCAGCAGCTTGTGGGGACTTCAGGATCAGCCCCAGCATTTT.

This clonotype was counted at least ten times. CDR3 in amino acids: CSARGLAGGLTGELFF. Written as DNA, the CDR3 is TGCAGTGCTAGAGGTCTAGCGGGAGGTCTCACCGGGGAGCTGTTTTTT. The chain links TRBV20-1 to TRBJ2-2; 11 positions match TRBD2. The germline gives CDR1 DFQATT, CDR2 SNEGSKA (reference sequence). The CDR3 is 16 residues long. V was clipped by 1 base and J by 4 bases; unmatched bases: 5.

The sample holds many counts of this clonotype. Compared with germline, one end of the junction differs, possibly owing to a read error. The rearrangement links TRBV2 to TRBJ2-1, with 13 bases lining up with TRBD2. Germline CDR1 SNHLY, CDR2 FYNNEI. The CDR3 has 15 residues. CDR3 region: CASREGLAGVGEQFF. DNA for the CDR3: TGTGCCAGCAGGGAAGGACTAGCGGGAGTAGGTGAGCAGTTCTTC.

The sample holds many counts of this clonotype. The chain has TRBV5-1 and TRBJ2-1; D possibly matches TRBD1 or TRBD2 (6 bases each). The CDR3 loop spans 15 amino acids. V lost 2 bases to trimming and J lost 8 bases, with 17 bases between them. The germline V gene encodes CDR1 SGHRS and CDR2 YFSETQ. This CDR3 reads CASSLPGGSGDEQFF. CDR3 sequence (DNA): TGCGCCAGCAGCTTACCCGGGGGCAGCGGCGATGAGCAGTTCTTC.

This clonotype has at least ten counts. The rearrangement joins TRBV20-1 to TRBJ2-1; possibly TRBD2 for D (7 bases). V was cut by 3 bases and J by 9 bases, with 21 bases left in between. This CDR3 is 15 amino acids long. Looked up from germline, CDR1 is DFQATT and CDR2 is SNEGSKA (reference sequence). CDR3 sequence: CSASSSGRGGSEQFF. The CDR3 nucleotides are TGCAGTGCTAGCTCCTCGGGGAGGGGGGGGAGTGAGCAGTTCTTC.

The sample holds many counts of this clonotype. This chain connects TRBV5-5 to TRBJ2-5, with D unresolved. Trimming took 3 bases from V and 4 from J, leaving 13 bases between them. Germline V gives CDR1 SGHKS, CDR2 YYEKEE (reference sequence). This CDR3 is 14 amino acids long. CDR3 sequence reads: CASSWLGSAETQYF. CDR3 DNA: TGTGCCAGCAGCTGGCTAGGAAGTGCAGAGACCCAGTACTTC.

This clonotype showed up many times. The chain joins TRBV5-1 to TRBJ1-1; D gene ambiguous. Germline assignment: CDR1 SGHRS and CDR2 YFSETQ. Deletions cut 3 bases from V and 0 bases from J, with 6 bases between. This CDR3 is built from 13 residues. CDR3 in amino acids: CASSSEMNTEAFF. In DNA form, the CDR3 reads TGCGCCAGCAGCTCTGAGATGAACACTGAAGCTTTCTTT.

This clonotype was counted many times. CDR3 in DNA: TGCGCCAGCAGCCCGGGGGGGGTTTACAATGAGCAGTTCTTC. Amino acid sequence: CASSPGGVYNEQFF. The J gene is TRBJ2-1, the V gene TRBV5-1; 8 bases agree with TRBD2. V shed 4 bases, J shed 4 bases, and the junction held 4 bases outside the gene matches. CDR1 is SGHRS and CDR2 is YFSETQ in the germline V gene. CDR3 length equals 14 residues.

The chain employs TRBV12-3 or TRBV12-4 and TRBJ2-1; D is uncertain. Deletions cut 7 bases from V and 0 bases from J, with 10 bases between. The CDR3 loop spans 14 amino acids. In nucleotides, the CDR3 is TGTGCCAGCACCCTAGAATACTCCTACAATGAGCAGTTCTTC. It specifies CASTLEYSYNEQFF.

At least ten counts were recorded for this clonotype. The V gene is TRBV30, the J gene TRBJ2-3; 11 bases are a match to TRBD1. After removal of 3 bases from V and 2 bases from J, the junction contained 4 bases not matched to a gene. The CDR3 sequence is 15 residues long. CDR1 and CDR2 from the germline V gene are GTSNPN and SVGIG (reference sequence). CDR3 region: CAWRRDRGITDTQYF. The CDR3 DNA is TGTGCCTGGAGGAGGGACAGGGGGATCACAGATACGCAGTATTTT.